This TCR beta chain was documented in a study of OX40 agonist ivuxolimab in advanced cancers. Germline CDR1 LNHDA, CDR2 SQIVND (reference sequence). V dropped 1 base and J dropped 3 bases, with 18 bases sitting between them. This CDR3 has 17 amino acids. Profiled with immunoSEQ multiplex PCR; TCRdb holds only in-frame clones, not every one. The table lists 150,000 to 180,000 clones, 94% of them singletons. The chain couples TRBV19 to TRBJ1-1; no clear D. The sample was CD4+ or CD8+ T cells sorted from blood, taken in a trial of the OX40 agonist ivuxolimab. This sequence originates from an adult with an advanced solid tumor such as melanoma, head and neck, liver or kidney cancer. The CDR3 spells CASSIGGWAHSDTEAFF. The CDR3 DNA reads TGTGCCAGTAGTATAGGAGGGTGGGCCCACTCTGACACTGAAGCTTTCTTT.